This T cell receptor (beta chain) was sequenced during a study of OX40 agonist ivuxolimab in advanced cancers. Study context: Partial response was recorded in three patients: one hepatocellular carcinoma and two cutaneous melanoma cases.

TCRdb's copy holds only in-frame clones and misses some; the assay was immunoSEQ multiplex PCR. The sample has around 54,000 clones, 85% to 95% seen once. The study's findings and limits: The specificity for antigen of the expanded peripheral T cells was not determined. CD8+ T cells showed, on average, more clonal expansion than CD4+ cells.

The CDR3 covers 15 residues. V shed 0 bases and J shed 6 bases, with 12 bases lying between them. Germline V lookup: CDR1 MGHRA, CDR2 YSYEKL. A remark on this clone: No antigen is known for it.

This specimen was CD4+ or CD8+ T cells sorted from blood, taken in a trial of the OX40 agonist ivuxolimab. V and J are TRBV4-1 and TRBJ2-1, with D uncertain. The TCR was taken from an adult with an advanced solid tumor such as melanoma, head and neck, liver or kidney cancer. The CDR3 is CASSQDNGIFNEQFF. Written as DNA, the CDR3 is TGCGCCAGCAGCCAAGATAACGGTATTTTCAATGAGCAGTTCTTC.